The source of this TCR beta chain is a study of T cells in Graves' hyperthyroidism and ophthalmopathy. Study conclusions and caveats: Most clonotypes that expanded in the thyroid above 0.001 also showed up in blood.

V was shortened by 2 bases and J by 5 bases, with 6 bases between the two germline ends. Per the germline V gene, CDR1 is DFQATT and CDR2 is SNEGSKA (reference sequence). This CDR3 spans 11 amino acids. TCR beta CDR3 sequences were amplified from RNA transcripts. In the first-round RT-PCR of the TCR CDR3, the HTBI primer set was used. TCRdb re-analysed the multiplex PCR reads in MiXCR, keeping a single row per CDR3 protein. Of about 560,000 distinct CDR3 sequences in the sample, roughly 14% are singletons; the top ten hold 6.5% to 8%. This clonotype was recorded at least ten times. The antigen remains undetermined. Out of 10 ml of fresh peripheral blood came the PBMCs.

The sample consisted of blood. The rearrangement uses TRBV20-1 and TRBJ1-1; D remains ambiguous. The source is a woman aged 25 to 45 with Graves' hyperthyroidism. In nucleotides, the CDR3 is TGCAGTGCTAGAACGACAACTGAAGCTTTCTTT. This gives the protein CSARTTTEAFF.